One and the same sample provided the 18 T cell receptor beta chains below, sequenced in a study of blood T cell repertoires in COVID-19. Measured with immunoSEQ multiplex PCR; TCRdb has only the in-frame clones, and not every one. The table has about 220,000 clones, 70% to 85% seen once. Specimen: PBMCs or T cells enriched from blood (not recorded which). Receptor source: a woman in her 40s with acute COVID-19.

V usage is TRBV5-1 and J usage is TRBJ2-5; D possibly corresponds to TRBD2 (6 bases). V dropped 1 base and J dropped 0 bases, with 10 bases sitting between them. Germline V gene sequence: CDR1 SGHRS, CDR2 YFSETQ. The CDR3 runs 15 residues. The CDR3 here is CASSLLGDYQETQYF. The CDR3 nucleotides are TGCGCCAGCAGCTTGTTGGGGGACTACCAAGAGACCCAGTACTTC.

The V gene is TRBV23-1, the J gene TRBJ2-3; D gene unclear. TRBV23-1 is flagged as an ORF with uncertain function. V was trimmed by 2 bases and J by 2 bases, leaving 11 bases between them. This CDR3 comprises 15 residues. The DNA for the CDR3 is TGCGCCAGCAGTCAAGCTACAGCATCCACAGATACGCAGTATTTT. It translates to CASSQATASTDTQYF.

CDR3 region: CASSRGPNTEAFF. The CDR3 DNA reads as TGCGCCAGCAGCAGGGGCCCCAACACTGAAGCTTTCTTT. The chain couples TRBV10-1 to TRBJ1-1; the D gene is possibly TRBD1 (6 bases). With 6 bases removed from V and 2 bases from J, the gap between germline ends came to 10 bases. The CDR3 contains 13 residues. From germline, CDR1 is WNHNN and CDR2 SYGVQD (reference sequence).

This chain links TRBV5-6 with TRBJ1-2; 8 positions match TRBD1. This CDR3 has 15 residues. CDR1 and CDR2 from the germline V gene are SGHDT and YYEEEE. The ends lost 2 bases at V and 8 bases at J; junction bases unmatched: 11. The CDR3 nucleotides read TGTGCCAGCAGCTTATTTACAGGGGGACGGCGCGGCTACACCTTC. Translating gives CASSLFTGGRRGYTF.

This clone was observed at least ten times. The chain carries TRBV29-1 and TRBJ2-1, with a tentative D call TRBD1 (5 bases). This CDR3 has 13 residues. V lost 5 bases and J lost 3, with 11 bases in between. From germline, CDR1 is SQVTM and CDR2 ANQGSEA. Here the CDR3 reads CSVTSRDYNEQFF. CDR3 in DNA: TGCAGCGTTACGTCCAGGGACTACAATGAGCAGTTCTTC.

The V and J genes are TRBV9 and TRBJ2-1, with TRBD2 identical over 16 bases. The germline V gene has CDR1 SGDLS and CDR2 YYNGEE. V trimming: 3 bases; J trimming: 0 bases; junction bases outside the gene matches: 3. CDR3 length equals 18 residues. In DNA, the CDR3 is TGTGCCAGCAGCGAGGGACTAGCGGGGGGGTTCTCCTACAATGAGCAGTTCTTC. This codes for CASSEGLAGGFSYNEQFF.

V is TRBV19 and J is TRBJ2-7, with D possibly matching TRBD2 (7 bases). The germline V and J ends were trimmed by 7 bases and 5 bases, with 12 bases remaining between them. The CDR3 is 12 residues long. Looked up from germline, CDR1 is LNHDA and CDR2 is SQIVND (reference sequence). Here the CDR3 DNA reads TGTGCCAGTAAGGGGGGGATCGACGAGCAGTACTTC. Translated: CASKGGIDEQYF.

The CDR3 is CASSQGTGLATEAFF. The CDR3 coding sequence is TGTGCCAGCAGCCAAGGGACAGGACTTGCCACTGAAGCTTTCTTT. The chain has TRBV3-1 (or the pseudogene TRBV3-2) and TRBJ1-1; 7 bases match TRBD1. This CDR3 comprises 15 residues. From germline, CDR1 is LGHDT and CDR2 YNNKEL (reference sequence). Germline trimming cut 1 base from V and 4 bases from J; bases unmatched to any gene: 6.

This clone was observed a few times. CDR3 nucleotides: TGTGCCAGCACCCCAGCGGGGGCCTACGAGCAGTACTTC. Translation gives CASTPAGAYEQYF. J is TRBJ2-7 and V is TRBV28, with 8 bases matching TRBD2. V lost 7 bases and J lost 2; bases outside the gene matches: 4. Germline values: CDR1 MDHEN, CDR2 SYDVKM. The CDR3 sequence is 13 residues long.

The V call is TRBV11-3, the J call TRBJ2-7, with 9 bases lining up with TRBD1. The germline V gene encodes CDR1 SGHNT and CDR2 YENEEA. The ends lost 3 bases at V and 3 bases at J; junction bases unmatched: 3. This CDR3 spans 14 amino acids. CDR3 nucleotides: TGTGCCAGCAGCTTGGCGGGACAGGGCTACGAGCAGTACTTC. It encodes CASSLAGQGYEQYF.

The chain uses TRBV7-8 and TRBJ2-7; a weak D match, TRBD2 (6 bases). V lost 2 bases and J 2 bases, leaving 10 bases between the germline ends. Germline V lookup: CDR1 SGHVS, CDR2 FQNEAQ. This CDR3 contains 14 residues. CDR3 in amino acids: CASSLLASPYEQYF. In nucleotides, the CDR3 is TGTGCCAGCAGCTTACTAGCGAGCCCCTACGAGCAGTACTTC.

CDR3 loop: CASSYSTNLAGGQFF. In nucleotides, the CDR3 is TGTGCCAGCAGTTACTCCACGAACCTAGCGGGGGGGCAGTTCTTC. The chain links TRBV6-5 to TRBJ2-1, with 11 bases aligning to TRBD2. Per germline, CDR1 MNHEY and CDR2 SVGAGI. The CDR3 contains 15 residues. J was trimmed by 12 bases and V by 0 bases; bases with no gene match: 7.

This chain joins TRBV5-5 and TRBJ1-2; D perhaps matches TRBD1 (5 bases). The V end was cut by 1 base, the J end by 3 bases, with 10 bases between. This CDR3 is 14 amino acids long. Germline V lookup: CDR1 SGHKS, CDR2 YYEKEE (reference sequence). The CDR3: CASSLLTADYGYTF. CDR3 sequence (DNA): TGTGCCAGCAGCTTGTTGACAGCAGACTATGGCTACACCTTC.

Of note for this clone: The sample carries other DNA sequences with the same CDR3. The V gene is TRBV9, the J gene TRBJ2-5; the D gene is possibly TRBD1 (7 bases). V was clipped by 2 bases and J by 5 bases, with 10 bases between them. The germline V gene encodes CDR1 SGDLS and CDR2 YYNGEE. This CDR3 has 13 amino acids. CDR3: CASSVGGQETQYF. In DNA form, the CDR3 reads TGTGCCAGCAGCGTCGGGGGACAGGAGACCCAGTACTTC.

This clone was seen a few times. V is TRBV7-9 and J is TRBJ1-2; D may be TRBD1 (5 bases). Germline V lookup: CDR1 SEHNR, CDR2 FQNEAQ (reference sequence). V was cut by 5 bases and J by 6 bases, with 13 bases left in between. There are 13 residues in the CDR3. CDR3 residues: CASSPVVQDGYTF. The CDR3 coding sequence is TGTGCCAGCAGCCCGGTGGTACAGGATGGCTACACCTTC.

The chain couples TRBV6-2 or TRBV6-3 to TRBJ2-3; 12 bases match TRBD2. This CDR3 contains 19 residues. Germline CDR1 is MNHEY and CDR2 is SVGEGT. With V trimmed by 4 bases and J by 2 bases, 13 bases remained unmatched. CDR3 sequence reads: CASSFLAGGPSGPTDTQYF. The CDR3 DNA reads TGTGCCAGCAGTTTTCTAGCGGGAGGGCCCTCGGGGCCCACAGATACGCAGTATTTT.

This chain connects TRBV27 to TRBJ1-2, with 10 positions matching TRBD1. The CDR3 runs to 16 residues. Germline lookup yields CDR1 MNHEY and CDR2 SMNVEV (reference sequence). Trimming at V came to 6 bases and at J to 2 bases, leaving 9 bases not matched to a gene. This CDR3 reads CASSPTPGQGNYGYTF. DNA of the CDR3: TGTGCCAGCAGCCCAACTCCGGGACAGGGGAACTATGGCTACACCTTC.

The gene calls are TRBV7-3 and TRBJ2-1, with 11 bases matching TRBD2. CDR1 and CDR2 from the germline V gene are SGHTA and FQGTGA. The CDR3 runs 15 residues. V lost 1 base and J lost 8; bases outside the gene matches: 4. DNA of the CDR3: TGTGCCAGCAGCTTAATAGCGGGGGGGTTCCATGAGCAGTTCTTC. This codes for CASSLIAGGFHEQFF. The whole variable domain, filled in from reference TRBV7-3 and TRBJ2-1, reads GAGVSQTPSNKVTEKGKYVELRCDPISGHTALYWYRQSLGQGPEFLIYFQGTGAADDSGLPNDRFFAVRPEGSVSTLKIQRTERGDSAVYLCASSLIAGGFHEQFFGPGTRLTVL.